The 13 T cell receptor beta chains in this list originate from one sample, sequenced in a study of T cells after yellow fever vaccination. TCRdb itself ran the 5' RACE reads through MiXCR, one entry per CDR3 protein. The sample consists of 240,000 or so distinct CDR3 sequences, around 7% of them appearing once. The sequenced sample was CD4+ T cells sorted from PBMCs, obtained 15 days after the yellow fever booster vaccination. The receptors stem from a man between 25 and 39 years old who received the YFV17D yellow fever vaccine.

This chain links TRBV12-3 or TRBV12-4 with TRBJ2-1; possible D gene TRBD2, 6 bases. V was cut by 5 bases and J by 2 bases, with 13 bases left in between. The CDR3 has 15 amino acids. CDR3 nucleotides: TGTGCCAGCAGTCCCCGACTAGGGACCTACAATGAGCAGTTCTTC. Amino acid sequence: CASSPRLGTYNEQFF.

This clonotype was detected ten times or more. This chain connects TRBV10-3 to TRBJ1-2; D remains unclear. The CDR3 loop spans 13 amino acids. CDR1 and CDR2 from the germline V gene are ENHRY and SYGVKD. Trimming stripped 2 bases from V and 5 bases from J, with 9 bases between. This CDR3 is CAISEVMEYGYTF. CDR3 DNA sequence: TGTGCCATCAGTGAGGTCATGGAATATGGCTACACCTTC.

In this sample, this clonotype turned up many times. J is TRBJ2-7 and V is TRBV5-1; D is possibly TRBD1 (5 bases). Germline lookup yields CDR1 SGHRS and CDR2 YFSETQ. The length of the CDR3 is 14 residues. Trimming shortened V by 4 bases and J by 5 bases, and 16 bases separated the two germline ends. DNA for the CDR3: TGCGCCAGCAGCCCGGCCCAGGGTACCAACGAGCAGTACTTC. Protein sequence: CASSPAQGTNEQYF.

The gene calls are TRBV7-2 and TRBJ2-5; 12 bases agree with TRBD2. The CDR3 has 17 amino acids. After removal of 1 base from V and 4 bases from J, the junction contained 7 bases not matched to a gene. The germline V gene encodes CDR1 SGHTA and CDR2 FQGNSA. For the CDR3, the DNA is TGTGCCAGCAGCTTAGGGGCTAGCGGGAGGGCCTCAGAGACCCAGTACTTC. Translation gives CASSLGASGRASETQYF.

The chain is built from TRBV19 and TRBJ2-1; TRBD2 agrees at 8 bases. The V and J ends lost 5 bases and 1 base, in that order; junction bases with no gene match: 16. This CDR3 spans 19 amino acids. Germline V gene lookup returns CDR1 LNHDA and CDR2 SQIVND (reference sequence). The CDR3 nucleotides read TGTGCCAGTAGTCGGCAGGATCTCCGGGGACTAGTATCCTACAATGAGCAGTTCTTC. This gives the protein CASSRQDLRGLVSYNEQFF.

The table lists this clonotype with a few counts. This sequence joins TRBV7-6 and TRBJ2-1; 14 positions match TRBD2. The length of the CDR3 is 15 residues. V was clipped by 5 bases and J by 9 bases; unmatched bases: 6. Germline loops: CDR1 SGHVS, CDR2 FNYEAQ. CDR3 sequence: CASSHGTSGSGEQFF. The DNA of the CDR3 is TGTGCCAGCAGCCACGGGACTAGCGGGAGTGGTGAGCAGTTCTTC. Filled out from reference TRBV7-6 and TRBJ2-1, the complete variable domain reads GAGVSQSPRYKVTKRGQDVALRCDPISGHVSLYWYRQALGQGPEFLTYFNYEAQQDKSGLPNDRFSAERPEGSISTLTIQRTEQRDSAMYRCASSHGTSGSGEQFFGPGTRLTVL.

J is TRBJ2-1 and V is TRBV10-1; D call uncertain. The CDR3 spans 16 residues. Germline values: CDR1 WNHNN, CDR2 SYGVQD (reference sequence). V was shortened by 3 bases and J by 7 bases, with 19 bases between the two germline ends. CDR3 loop: CASSDQSSPGWNEQFF. In DNA form, the CDR3 reads TGCGCCAGCAGTGACCAAAGTAGCCCCGGGTGGAATGAGCAGTTCTTC.

This clonotype came up a few times. The chain carries TRBV20-1 and TRBJ2-3; D call uncertain. The CDR3 is made up of 12 amino acids. The V gene lost 6 bases and the J gene lost 3 bases, with 10 bases spanning the gap. Germline V lookup: CDR1 DFQATT, CDR2 SNEGSKA (reference sequence). For the CDR3, the DNA is TGCAGTGCCCACCCCGGAACAGATACGCAGTATTTT. Translated, it gives CSAHPGTDTQYF.

This clonotype was seen at least ten times. V is TRBV28 and J is TRBJ2-2, with 7 nucleotides matching TRBD2. J lost 5 bases, V lost 5 bases, and 11 bases had no gene match. Per germline, CDR1 MDHEN and CDR2 SYDVKM. The CDR3 has 16 amino acids. CDR3 bases: TGTGCCAGCAGTCCCCCAGGCGGGAGACGAACCGGGGAGCTGTTTTTT. Translating it yields CASSPPGGRRTGELFF.

The chain couples TRBV20-1 to TRBJ2-7, with 10 bases that match TRBD2. This CDR3 has 15 residues. Per the germline V gene, CDR1 is DFQATT and CDR2 is SNEGSKA (reference sequence). J was trimmed by 2 bases and V by 0 bases; bases with no gene match: 4. The CDR3 DNA reads TGCAGTGCTAGAGATGCTAGCGGGAGCCCCTACGAGCAGTACTTC. Its translation is CSARDASGSPYEQYF.

This clonotype has a count of ten or more. The chain uses TRBV3-1 and TRBJ2-2; D not resolved. V lost 4 bases and J 1 base, leaving 10 bases between the germline ends. The CDR3 extends over 15 amino acids. CDR1 and CDR2 (germline): LGHDT, YNNKEL (reference sequence). The CDR3 nucleotides are TGTGCCAGCAGCCCCCTCGTGATGAACACCGGGGAGCTGTTTTTT. This gives the protein CASSPLVMNTGELFF. Supplemented by reference TRBV3-1 and TRBJ2-2, the full variable domain reads DTAVSQTPKYLVTQMGNDKSIKCEQNLGHDTMYWYKQDSKKFLKIMFSYNNKELIINETVPNRFSPKSPDKAHLNLHINSLELGDSAVYFCASSPLVMNTGELFFGEGSRLTVL.

This clonotype occurred a few times. This CDR3 reads CASSLAVGDSPLHF. CDR3 sequence (DNA): TGTGCCAGCAGCTTAGCGGTGGGGGATTCACCCCTCCACTTT. V usage is TRBV7-2 and J usage is TRBJ1-6, with a tentative D call TRBD1 (5 bases). This CDR3 spans 14 amino acids. With 0 bases removed from V and 8 bases from J, the gap between germline ends came to 8 bases. Germline lookup yields CDR1 SGHTA and CDR2 FQGNSA. Variable domain in full (rest from reference TRBV7-2 and TRBJ1-6): GAGVSQSPSNKVTEKGKDVELRCDPISGHTALYWYRQSLGQGLEFLIYFQGNSAPDKSGLPSDRFSAERTGGSVSTLTIQRTQQEDSAVYLCASSLAVGDSPLHFGNGTRLTVT.

This clonotype has a count of ten or more. The chain has TRBV9 and TRBJ2-3; D remains ambiguous. Germline V gives CDR1 SGDLS, CDR2 YYNGEE. V gave up 2 bases and J gave up 6 bases, with 10 bases separating them. CDR3 size: 13 residues. The CDR3: CASSVTPHDTQYF. The DNA of the CDR3 is TGTGCCAGCAGCGTGACTCCCCACGATACGCAGTATTTT.